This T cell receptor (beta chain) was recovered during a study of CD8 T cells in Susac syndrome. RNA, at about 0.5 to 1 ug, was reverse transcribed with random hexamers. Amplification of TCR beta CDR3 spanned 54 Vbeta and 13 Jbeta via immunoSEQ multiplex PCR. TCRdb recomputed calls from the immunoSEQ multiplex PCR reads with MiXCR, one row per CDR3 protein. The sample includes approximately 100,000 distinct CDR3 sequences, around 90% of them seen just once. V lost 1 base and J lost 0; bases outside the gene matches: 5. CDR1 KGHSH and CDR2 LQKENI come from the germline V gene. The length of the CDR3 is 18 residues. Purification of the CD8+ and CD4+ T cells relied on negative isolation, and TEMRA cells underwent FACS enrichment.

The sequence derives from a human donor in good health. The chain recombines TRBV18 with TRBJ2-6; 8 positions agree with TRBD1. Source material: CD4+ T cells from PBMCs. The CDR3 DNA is TGTGCCAGCTCACCACGAACAGGGGGAGGCTCTGGGGCCAACGTCCTGACTTTC. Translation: CASSPRTGGGSGANVLTF.